The entry that follows covers one T cell receptor beta chain sequence. The target antigen is unknown. This specimen comes from a study of spatial heterogeneity in lung cancer. Overall study context: Every unique TCR and UMI combination, on average, appeared more than ten times in raw reads.

Study-wide points: The study found ubiquitous expanded tumor TCRs in blood more at resection than follow-up.

Trimming took 7 bases from V and 7 from J, leaving 11 bases between them. The CDR3 extends over 13 amino acids. Germline loops: CDR1 MNHNY, CDR2 SVGAGI (reference sequence). Stated time point: sample taken at primary tumor resection. Unsorted samples of tumor, nontumor lung or frozen PBMC had their whole RNA sequenced. Using its own MiXCR run on the 5' RACE reads, TCRdb lists one record per CDR3 protein. This table holds tens of thousands of distinct CDR3 sequences, roughly 15% found once. The chain recombines TRBV6-6 with TRBJ1-6; tentative D call: TRBD1 (6 bases). The source material was PBMCs, sampled at surgery. This sequence originates from a male donor with early-stage non-small cell lung cancer. The chain's CDR3 is CASIPGQNSPLHF. CDR3 sequence (DNA): TGTGCCAGCATTCCCGGACAGAATTCACCCCTCCACTTT.